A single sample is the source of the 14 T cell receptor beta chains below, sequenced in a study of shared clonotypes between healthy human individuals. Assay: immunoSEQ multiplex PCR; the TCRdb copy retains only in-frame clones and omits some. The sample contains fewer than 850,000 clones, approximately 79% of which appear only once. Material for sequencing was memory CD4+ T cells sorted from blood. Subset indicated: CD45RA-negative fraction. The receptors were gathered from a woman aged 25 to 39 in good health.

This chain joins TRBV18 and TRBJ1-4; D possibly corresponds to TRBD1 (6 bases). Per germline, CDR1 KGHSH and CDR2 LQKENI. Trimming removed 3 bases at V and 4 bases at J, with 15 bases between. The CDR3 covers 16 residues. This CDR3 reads CASSPTPGQSNEKLFF. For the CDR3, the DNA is TGTGCCAGCTCACCTACTCCGGGACAAAGTAATGAAAAACTGTTTTTT.

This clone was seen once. CDR3 in DNA: TGTGCCAGCAGCTTGGTTAGCGGGATCGGTTCAGAGACCCAGTACTTC. Protein: CASSLVSGIGSETQYF. The chain combines TRBV7-9 with TRBJ2-5, with 8 bases aligning to TRBD2. V shed 3 bases, J shed 4 bases, and the junction held 10 bases outside the gene matches. From germline, CDR1 is SEHNR and CDR2 FQNEAQ (reference sequence). The CDR3 has 16 residues.

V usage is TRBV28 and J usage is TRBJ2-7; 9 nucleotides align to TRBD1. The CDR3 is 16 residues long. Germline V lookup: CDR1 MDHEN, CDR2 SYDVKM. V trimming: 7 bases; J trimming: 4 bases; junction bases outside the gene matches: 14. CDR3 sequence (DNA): TGTGCCAGCAAGGGTACGGGAACAGGGGGCAGGTACGAGCAGTACTTC. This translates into CASKGTGTGGRYEQYF.

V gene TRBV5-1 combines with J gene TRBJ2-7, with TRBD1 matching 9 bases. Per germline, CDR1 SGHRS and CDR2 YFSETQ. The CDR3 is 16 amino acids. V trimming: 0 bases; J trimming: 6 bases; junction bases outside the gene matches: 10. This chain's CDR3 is CASSLALGQGKGEQYF. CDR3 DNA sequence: TGCGCCAGCAGCTTGGCCTTGGGACAGGGAAAAGGCGAGCAGTACTTC.

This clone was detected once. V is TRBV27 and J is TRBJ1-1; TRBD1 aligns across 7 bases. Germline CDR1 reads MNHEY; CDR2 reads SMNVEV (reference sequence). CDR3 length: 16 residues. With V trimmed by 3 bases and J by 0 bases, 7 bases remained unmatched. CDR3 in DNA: TGTGCCAGCAGTTTTGGTGGGACAGTATTGAACACTGAAGCTTTCTTT. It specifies CASSFGGTVLNTEAFF.

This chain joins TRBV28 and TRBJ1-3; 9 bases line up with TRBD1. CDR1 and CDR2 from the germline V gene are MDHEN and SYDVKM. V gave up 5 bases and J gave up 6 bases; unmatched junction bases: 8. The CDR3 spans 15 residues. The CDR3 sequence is CASSIMTGGKNTIYF. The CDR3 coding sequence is TGTGCCAGCAGTATAATGACAGGGGGTAAAAACACCATATATTTT. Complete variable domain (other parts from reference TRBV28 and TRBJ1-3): DVKVTQSSRYLVKRTGEKVFLECVQDMDHENMFWYRQDPGLGLRLIYFSYDVKMKEKGDIPEGYSVSREKKERFSLILESASTNQTSMYLCASSIMTGGKNTIYFGEGSWLTVV.

CDR3 amino acids: CASSARTGGDHEQFF. The CDR3 coding sequence is TGTGCCAGCTCAGCCCGGACAGGGGGCGACCATGAGCAGTTCTTC. The chain couples TRBV18 to TRBJ2-1, with 11 positions matching TRBD1. Losses at the gene ends were 5 bases for V and 8 bases for J; bases not matched to a gene: 8. The CDR3 has 15 amino acids. From germline, CDR1 is KGHSH and CDR2 LQKENI.

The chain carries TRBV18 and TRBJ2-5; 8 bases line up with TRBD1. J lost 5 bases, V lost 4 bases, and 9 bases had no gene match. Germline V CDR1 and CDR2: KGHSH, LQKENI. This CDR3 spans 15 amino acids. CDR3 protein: CASSLTGDEGETQYF. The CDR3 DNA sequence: TGTGCCAGCTCACTGACAGGGGACGAGGGGGAGACCCAGTACTTC.

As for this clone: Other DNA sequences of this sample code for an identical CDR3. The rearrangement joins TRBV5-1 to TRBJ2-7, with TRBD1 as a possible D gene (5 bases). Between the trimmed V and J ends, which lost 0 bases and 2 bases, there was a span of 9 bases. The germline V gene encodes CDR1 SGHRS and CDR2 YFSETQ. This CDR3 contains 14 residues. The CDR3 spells CASSLGAGPYEQYF. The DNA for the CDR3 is TGCGCCAGCAGCTTGGGGGCAGGGCCCTACGAGCAGTACTTC.

The CDR3 is CASSTLSAVQSYEQYF. The CDR3 DNA is TGTGCCAGCAGCACTCTATCAGCGGTTCAGTCCTACGAGCAGTACTTC. The chain joins TRBV5-6 to TRBJ2-7; D perhaps matches TRBD2 (5 bases). Per germline, CDR1 SGHDT and CDR2 YYEEEE. The CDR3 covers 16 residues. The V end lost 4 bases, the J end lost 1 base, and 18 bases lay between the germline ends.

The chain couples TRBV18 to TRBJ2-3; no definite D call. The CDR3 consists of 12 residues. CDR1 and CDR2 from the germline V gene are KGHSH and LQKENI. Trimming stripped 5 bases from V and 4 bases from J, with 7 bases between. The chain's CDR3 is CASSGLADTQYF. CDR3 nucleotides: TGTGCCAGCTCAGGGCTGGCAGATACGCAGTATTTT.

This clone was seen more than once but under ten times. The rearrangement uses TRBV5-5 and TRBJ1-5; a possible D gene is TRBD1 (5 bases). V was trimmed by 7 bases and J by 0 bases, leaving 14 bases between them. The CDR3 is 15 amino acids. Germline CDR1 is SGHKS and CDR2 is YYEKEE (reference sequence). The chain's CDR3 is CASPPRGRSNQPQHF. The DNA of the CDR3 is TGTGCCAGCCCCCCGAGGGGTCGTAGCAATCAGCCCCAGCATTTT.

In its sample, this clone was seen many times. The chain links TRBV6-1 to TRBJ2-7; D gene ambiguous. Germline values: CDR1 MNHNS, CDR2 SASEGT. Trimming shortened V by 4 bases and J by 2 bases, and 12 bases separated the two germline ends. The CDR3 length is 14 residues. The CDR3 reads CASSAMTETYEQYF. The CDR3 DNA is TGTGCCAGCAGTGCTATGACCGAGACCTACGAGCAGTACTTC.

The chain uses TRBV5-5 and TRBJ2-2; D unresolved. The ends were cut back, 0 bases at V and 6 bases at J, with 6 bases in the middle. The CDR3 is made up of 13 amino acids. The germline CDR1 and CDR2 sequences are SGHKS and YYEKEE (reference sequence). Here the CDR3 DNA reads TGTGCCAGCAGCTTGGTTTCCTCCGGGGAGCTGTTTTTT. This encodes CASSLVSSGELFF.